These T cell receptor beta chains were read from a single sample in a study of blood T cell repertoires in COVID-19. TCRdb's table, derived via immunoSEQ multiplex PCR, lists solely in-frame clones and lacks some. This table holds approximately 400,000 clones, 88% found once. Material: PBMCs or T cells enriched from blood (not recorded which). Receptors originate from a woman between 18 and 29 years old who had recovered from COVID-19. The CDR3 runs from the conserved cysteine through the conserved F or W. The D gene is left open where the match is weak. A clone size is listed for some rows: how often the clone was seen (once, few, many), or a class if it is expanded.

D gene	V gene	clone size	J gene	CDR3 DNA	CDR3 protein
TRBD1	TRBV5-6	.	TRBJ2-7	TGTGCCAGCAGCTCTACAGGGGGAGACGAGCAGTACTTC	CASSSTGGDEQYF
.	TRBV2	.	TRBJ2-5	TGTGCCAGCAGTGATGGCGCCCGAGGGGGGACCCAGTACTTC	CASSDGARGGTQYF
.	TRBV7-2	.	TRBJ1-1	TGTGCCAGCAGCTTGGGGGCTCGGGGAACTGAAGCTTTCTTT	CASSLGARGTEAFF
TRBD2	TRBV24-1	.	TRBJ2-3	TGTGCCACTCTAGGGACTAGCGGGGGGGCTAACGCAGATACGCAGTATTTT	CATLGTSGGANADTQYF
TRBD2	TRBV5-1	.	TRBJ2-3	TGCGCCAGCAGCGGGGCCGGGACTAGCGGGGGACTGGCAGATACGCAGTATTTT	CASSGAGTSGGLADTQYF
TRBD1	TRBV7-3	.	TRBJ1-2	TGTGCCAGCAGCTTAACAGGGGGCGAAGGAGGCTACACCTTC	CASSLTGGEGGYTF
TRBD1	TRBV28	.	TRBJ2-3	TGTGCCAGCAGTTCCTCGACAGGGGGTACAGATACGCAGTATTTT	CASSSSTGGTDTQYF
.	TRBV30	.	TRBJ2-7	TGTGCCTGGAGTGTGGGCTCCGGGGGTGAGCAGTACTTC	CAWSVGSGGEQYF
TRBD1	TRBV6-5	.	TRBJ2-7	TGTGCCAGCAGTCAAAGACAGGGGCTCTCCTACGAGCAGTACTTC	CASSQRQGLSYEQYF
TRBD1	TRBV10-3	.	TRBJ2-7	TGTGCCATCAGTGGAACCGACAGGGGGAAATACGAGCAGTACTTC	CAISGTDRGKYEQYF
.	TRBV5-8	.	TRBJ2-7	TGTGCCAGCAGATTTCGTTCGTGGCAGGGCTTTCCCTACGAGCAGTACTTC	CASRFRSWQGFPYEQYF
TRBD1	TRBV18	.	TRBJ2-1	TGTGCCAGCTCACCACCGGGACAGGGTTTAAATGAGCAGTTCTTC	CASSPPGQGLNEQFF
.	TRBV18	.	TRBJ2-3	TGTGCCAGCTCACCACGATGGGGCCTGGACACAGATATGCAGTATTTT	CASSPRWGLDTDMQYF
.	TRBV12-5	.	TRBJ1-1	TGTGCTAGTGGTTTGCAATCAGGGGTTACTGAAGCTTTCTTT	CASGLQSGVTEAFF
.	TRBV18	.	TRBJ1-1	TGTGCCAGCTTAACCACAGTGAACACTGAAGCTTTCTTT	CASLTTVNTEAFF
TRBD1	TRBV18	.	TRBJ2-3	TGTGCCAGCTCACCTAGGGGACAGCACACAGATACGCAGTATTTT	CASSPRGQHTDTQYF
TRBD1	TRBV18	.	TRBJ2-1	TGTGCCAGCTCACCACCGGGACAGGGTAGCAGTGAGCAGTTCTTC	CASSPPGQGSSEQFF
TRBD1	TRBV19	.	TRBJ1-2	TGTGCCAGTAGTATGCCGGGGACAGGGGGCGTAGATGGCTACACCTTC	CASSMPGTGGVDGYTF
TRBD1	TRBV9	.	TRBJ2-7	TGTGCCAGCAGCGTAGCTGGGGGACAGCACTACGAGCAGTACTTC	CASSVAGGQHYEQYF
.	TRBV5-1	.	TRBJ2-1	TGCGCCAGCAGGGACTATTCCTACAATGAGCAGTTCTTC	CASRDYSYNEQFF
TRBD2	TRBV5-1	.	TRBJ2-1	TGCGCCAGCAGCTTGGTGGGGCGGGGGGGCCGCGTAAAATCCTACAATGAGCAGTTCTTC	CASSLVGRGGRVKSYNEQFF
.	TRBV28	few	TRBJ2-7	TGTGCCAGCAGTTGGGGGGAATCCTACGAGCAGTACTTC	CASSWGESYEQYF
TRBD2	TRBV9	.	TRBJ2-6	TGTGCCAGCAGCTCCCGGGGGGCTGGGGCCAACGTCCTGACTTTC	CASSSRGAGANVLTF
.	TRBV11-3	.	TRBJ2-1	TGTGCCAGCAGCTTAGGCGGGACGTCCTCCTACAATGAGCAGTTCTTC	CASSLGGTSSYNEQFF
.	TRBV28	once	TRBJ1-4	TGTGCCAGCAGTCTCACAGGGACTAATGAAAAACTGTTTTTT	CASSLTGTNEKLFF
.	TRBV7-6	.	TRBJ1-3	TGTGCCAGCAGCTTAGGGGAGCACTCTGGAAACACCATATATTTT	CASSLGEHSGNTIYF
TRBD1	TRBV28	.	TRBJ1-1	TGTGCCAGCAGTTTTCCCCGGGGACAGGGCCCTCTTGAAGCTTTCTTT	CASSFPRGQGPLEAFF
.	TRBV27	.	TRBJ2-1	TGTGCCAGCGGGTGGGACTCCAATTTTTACAATGAGCAGTTCTTC	CASGWDSNFYNEQFF
TRBD1	TRBV15	.	TRBJ2-7	TGTGCCACCAGCAGAGCGGGGACAGGATCTTACGAGCAGTACTTC	CATSRAGTGSYEQYF